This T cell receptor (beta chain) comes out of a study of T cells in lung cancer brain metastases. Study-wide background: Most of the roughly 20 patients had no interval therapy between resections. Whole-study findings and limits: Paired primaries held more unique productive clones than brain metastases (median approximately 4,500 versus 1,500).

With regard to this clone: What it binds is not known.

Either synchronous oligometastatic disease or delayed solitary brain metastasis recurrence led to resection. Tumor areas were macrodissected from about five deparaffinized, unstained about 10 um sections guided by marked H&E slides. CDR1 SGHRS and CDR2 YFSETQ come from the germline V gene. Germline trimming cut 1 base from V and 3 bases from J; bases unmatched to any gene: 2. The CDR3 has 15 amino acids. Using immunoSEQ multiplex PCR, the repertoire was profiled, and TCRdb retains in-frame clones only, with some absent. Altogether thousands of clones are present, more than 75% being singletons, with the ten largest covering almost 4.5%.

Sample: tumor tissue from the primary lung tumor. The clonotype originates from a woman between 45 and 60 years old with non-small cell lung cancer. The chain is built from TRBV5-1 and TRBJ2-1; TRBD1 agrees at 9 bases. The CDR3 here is CASSLSGQGYNEQFF. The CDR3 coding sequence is TGCGCCAGCAGCTTGTCGGGACAGGGCTACAATGAGCAGTTCTTC.